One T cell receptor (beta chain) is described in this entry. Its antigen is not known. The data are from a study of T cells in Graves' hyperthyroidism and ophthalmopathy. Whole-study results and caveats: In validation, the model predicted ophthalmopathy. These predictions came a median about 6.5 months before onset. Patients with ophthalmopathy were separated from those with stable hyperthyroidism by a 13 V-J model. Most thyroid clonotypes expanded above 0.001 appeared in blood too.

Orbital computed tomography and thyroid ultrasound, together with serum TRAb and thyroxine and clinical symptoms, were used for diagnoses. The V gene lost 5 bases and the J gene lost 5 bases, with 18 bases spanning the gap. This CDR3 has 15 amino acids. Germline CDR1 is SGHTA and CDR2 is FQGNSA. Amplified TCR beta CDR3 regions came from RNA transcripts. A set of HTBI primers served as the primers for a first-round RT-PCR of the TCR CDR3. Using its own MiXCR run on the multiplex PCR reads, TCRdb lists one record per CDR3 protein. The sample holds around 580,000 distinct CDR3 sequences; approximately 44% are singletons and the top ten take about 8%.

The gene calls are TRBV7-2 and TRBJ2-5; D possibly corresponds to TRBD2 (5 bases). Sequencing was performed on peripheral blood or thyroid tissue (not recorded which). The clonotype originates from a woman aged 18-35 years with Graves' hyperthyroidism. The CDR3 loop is CASSPDTGVDETQYF. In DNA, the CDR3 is TGTGCCAGCAGCCCTGACACCGGGGTCGATGAGACCCAGTACTTC. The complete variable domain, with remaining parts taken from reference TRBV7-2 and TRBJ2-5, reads GAGVSQSPSNKVTEKGKDVELRCDPISGHTALYWYRQSLGQGLEFLIYFQGNSAPDKSGLPSDRFSAERTGGSVSTLTIQRTQQEDSAVYLCASSPDTGVDETQYFGPGTRLLVL.